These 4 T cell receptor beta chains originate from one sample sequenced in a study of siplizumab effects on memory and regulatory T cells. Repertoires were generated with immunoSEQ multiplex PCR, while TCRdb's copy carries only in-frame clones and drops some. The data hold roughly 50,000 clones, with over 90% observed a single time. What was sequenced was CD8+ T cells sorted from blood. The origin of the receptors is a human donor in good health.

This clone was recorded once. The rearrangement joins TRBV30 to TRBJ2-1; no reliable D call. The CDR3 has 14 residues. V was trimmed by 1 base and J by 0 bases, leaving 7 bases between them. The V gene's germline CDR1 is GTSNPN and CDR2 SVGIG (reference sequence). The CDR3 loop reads CAWSAVSSYNEQFF. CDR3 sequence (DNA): TGTGCCTGGAGTGCCGTGAGCTCCTACAATGAGCAGTTCTTC.

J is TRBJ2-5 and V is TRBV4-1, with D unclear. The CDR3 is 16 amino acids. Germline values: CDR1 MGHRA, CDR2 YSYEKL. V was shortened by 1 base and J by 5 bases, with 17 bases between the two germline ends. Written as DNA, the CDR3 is TGCGCCAGCAGCCAAGCGACGTACCCTCCTGAGGAGACCCAGTACTTC. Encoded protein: CASSQATYPPEETQYF.

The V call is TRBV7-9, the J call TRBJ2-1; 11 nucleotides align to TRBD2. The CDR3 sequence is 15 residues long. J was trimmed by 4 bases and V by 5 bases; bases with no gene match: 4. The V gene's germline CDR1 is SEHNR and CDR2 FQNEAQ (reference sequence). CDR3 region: CASSHGLAGYNEQFF. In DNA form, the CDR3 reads TGTGCCAGCAGCCACGGACTAGCGGGTTACAATGAGCAGTTCTTC.

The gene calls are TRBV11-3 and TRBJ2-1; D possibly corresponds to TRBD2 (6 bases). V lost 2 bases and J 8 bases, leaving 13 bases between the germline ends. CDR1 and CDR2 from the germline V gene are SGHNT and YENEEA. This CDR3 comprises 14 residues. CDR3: CASSLIGSNDEQFF. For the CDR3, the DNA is TGTGCCAGCAGCTTAATCGGGAGCAACGATGAGCAGTTCTTC.